Below, 16 T cell receptor beta chains from the same sample are listed, as sequenced in a study of OX40 agonist ivuxolimab in advanced cancers. Produced via immunoSEQ multiplex PCR; TCRdb's table is partial and in-frame only. The profile covers roughly 45,000 clones, with about 90% appearing a single time and 6.7% taken by the ten largest. This sample comprised CD4+ or CD8+ T cells sorted from blood, obtained in a trial of the OX40 agonist ivuxolimab. The receptors shown here come from an adult with an advanced solid tumor such as melanoma, head and neck, liver or kidney cancer.

The CDR3 DNA sequence: TGTGCCAGCAGAAGTGGACCGGGCACTGAAGCTTTCTTT. Its protein is CASRSGPGTEAFF. The chain carries TRBV6-5 and TRBJ1-1; D is uncertain. Germline-derived CDR1 and CDR2 are MNHEY and SVGAGI. There are 13 residues in the CDR3. Trimming stripped 6 bases from V and 4 bases from J, with 12 bases between.

The chain uses TRBV18 and TRBJ2-5, with 8 bases aligning to TRBD1. Germline CDR1 and CDR2: KGHSH and LQKENI. This CDR3 has 16 residues. The ends lost 0 bases at V and 2 bases at J; junction bases unmatched: 5. This CDR3 reads CASSPPDRGQQETQYF. The CDR3 bases are TGTGCCAGCTCACCACCTGACAGGGGTCAGCAAGAGACCCAGTACTTC.

The CDR3, as DNA: TGTGCCAGCAGTCCCGGCGGGGGGAACTACGAGCAGTACTTC. As protein: CASSPGGGNYEQYF. The rearrangement joins TRBV27 to TRBJ2-7; 8 bases are a match to TRBD2. Trimming took 5 bases from V and 3 from J; bases not matched to a gene: 6. Per the germline V gene, CDR1 is MNHEY and CDR2 is SMNVEV (reference sequence). This CDR3 is built from 14 residues.

The chain has TRBV6-5 and TRBJ1-6, with no clear D. Trimming took off 6 bases at V and 9 bases at J, with 9 bases between the two ends. Germline CDR1 and CDR2: MNHEY and SVGAGI. The CDR3 runs to 12 residues. In DNA, the CDR3 is TGTGCCAGCAGGGAGGAGGGTTCACCCCTCCACTTT. Protein sequence: CASREEGSPLHF.

V usage is TRBV7-3 and J usage is TRBJ2-2; unclear D gene. With 2 bases removed from V and 2 bases from J, the gap between germline ends came to 12 bases. Germline CDR1 SGHTA, CDR2 FQGTGA. The CDR3 covers 16 residues. DNA of the CDR3: TGTGCCAGCAGCTTATTAGCCGGATCCAACACCGGGGAGCTGTTTTTT. Protein sequence: CASSLLAGSNTGELFF.

The rearrangement joins TRBV29-1 to TRBJ1-1; the D is unclear. The germline V and J ends were trimmed by 2 bases and 4 bases, with 8 bases remaining between them. Germline CDR1 reads SQVTM; CDR2 reads ANQGSEA. This CDR3 spans 12 amino acids. The CDR3 is CSVEIGSTEAFF. CDR3 DNA: TGCAGCGTTGAAATCGGGAGCACTGAAGCTTTCTTT.

The genes are TRBV11-2 and TRBJ2-1; D ambiguous. V was pared by 6 bases and J by 3 bases, with 21 bases between. The CDR3 consists of 17 residues. Germline V gene sequence: CDR1 SGHAT, CDR2 FQNNGV. CDR3 loop: CASSPGWKGRNYNEQFF. The CDR3, as DNA: TGTGCCAGCAGTCCCGGTTGGAAGGGTCGAAACTACAATGAGCAGTTCTTC.

The gene calls are TRBV2 and TRBJ2-7, with 7 bases lining up with TRBD2. The CDR3 covers 13 residues. V gave up 6 bases and J gave up 2 bases; unmatched junction bases: 4. The germline gives CDR1 SNHLY, CDR2 FYNNEI. CDR3 amino acids: CASRRGITYEQYF. The DNA of the CDR3 is TGTGCCAGCAGGCGGGGGATTACCTACGAGCAGTACTTC.

With respect to this clone: This CDR3 is also generated by other DNA sequences in the sample. The J gene is TRBJ2-5, the V gene TRBV6-1, with 10 bases matching TRBD2. Trimming at V came to 2 bases and at J to 2 bases, leaving 2 bases not matched to a gene. The CDR3 is 15 residues long. Germline V gives CDR1 MNHNS, CDR2 SASEGT. The CDR3 DNA is TGTGCCAGCAGTGAATTAGCGGGGGGACAAGAGACCCAGTACTTC. Its translation: CASSELAGGQETQYF.

V usage is TRBV9 and J usage is TRBJ2-5; 8 bases match TRBD2. This CDR3 region has 16 residues. Germline values: CDR1 SGDLS, CDR2 YYNGEE. The V and J ends lost 3 bases and 2 bases, in that order; junction bases with no gene match: 9. The CDR3 sequence: CASSAGGIGWQETQYF. The CDR3 DNA sequence: TGTGCCAGCAGCGCGGGGGGGATTGGTTGGCAAGAGACCCAGTACTTC.

The chain has TRBV6-6 and TRBJ2-7, with 12 bases aligning to TRBD2. The CDR3 runs 15 residues. Per germline, CDR1 MNHNY and CDR2 SVGAGI (reference sequence). The ends lost 7 bases at V and 5 bases at J; junction bases unmatched: 9. The CDR3 sequence: CASNGLAGPGDEQYF. The CDR3, as DNA: TGTGCCAGCAATGGACTAGCGGGGCCTGGAGACGAGCAGTACTTC.

This clone has a handful of counts. J is TRBJ1-1 and V is TRBV6-5; 7 bases match TRBD1. CDR3 length: 14 residues. The J segment lost 3 bases and the V segment lost 5 bases, leaving 6 bases of the junction unmatched. Germline assignment: CDR1 MNHEY and CDR2 SVGAGI. Written as DNA, the CDR3 is TGTGCCAGCAGTCTGCTCGGGACAGACACTGAAGCTTTCTTT. Translated, it gives CASSLLGTDTEAFF.

The CDR3 reads CASSFRTREEETQYF. In nucleotides, the CDR3 is TGCGCCAGCAGCTTCAGGACACGGGAGGAAGAGACCCAGTACTTC. This rearrangement joins TRBV5-1 to TRBJ2-5; 7 positions match TRBD2. In germline, CDR1 is SGHRS, CDR2 YFSETQ. This CDR3 is 15 amino acids long. The V and J ends lost 2 bases and 3 bases, in that order; junction bases with no gene match: 7. The whole variable domain, remainder taken from reference TRBV5-1 and TRBJ2-5, is KAGVTQTPRYLIKTRGQQVTLSCSPISGHRSVSWYQQTPGQGLQFLFEYFSETQRNKGNFPGRFSGRQFSNSRSEMNVSTLELGDSALYLCASSFRTREEETQYFGPGTRLLVL.

The chain is built from TRBV11-1 and TRBJ2-7; D is possibly TRBD2 (6 bases). The V and J ends lost 4 bases and 4 bases respectively, with 14 bases between them. This CDR3 has 14 residues. The germline V gene has CDR1 SGHAT and CDR2 FQDESV (reference sequence). For the CDR3, the DNA is TGTGCCAGCAGCTCGCGGGGAAGGGCTTACGAGCAGTACTTC. This sequence encodes CASSSRGRAYEQYF.

V usage is TRBV13 and J usage is TRBJ2-7, with a possible D match to TRBD2 (5 bases). The germline CDR1 and CDR2 sequences are PRHDT and FYEKMQ (reference sequence). The V end was cut by 4 bases, the J end by 0 bases, with 16 bases between. This CDR3 has 16 amino acids. This chain's CDR3 is CASSSPPGDSSYEQYF. The CDR3 DNA is TGTGCCAGCAGCTCACCCCCCGGGGATAGCTCCTACGAGCAGTACTTC. The whole variable domain, remainder taken from reference TRBV13 and TRBJ2-7, is AAGVIQSPRHLIKEKRETATLKCYPIPRHDTVYWYQQGPGQDPQFLISFYEKMQSDKGSIPDRFSAQQFSDYHSELNMSSLELGDSALYFCASSSPPGDSSYEQYFGPGTRLTVT.

V gene TRBV27 combines with J gene TRBJ1-5; D unresolved. The V end lost 7 bases, the J end lost 3 bases, and 13 bases lay between the germline ends. This CDR3 has 14 amino acids. The V gene's germline CDR1 is MNHEY and CDR2 SMNVEV (reference sequence). The CDR3 coding sequence is TGTGCCAGCACCCTTTCGGGCTTCAATCAGCCCCAGCATTTT. It encodes CASTLSGFNQPQHF.